This T cell receptor beta chain originates from a study of cytotoxic CD8 clonotypes in ibrutinib-treated CLL. Study as a whole: Response was recorded as partial in about 24 patients and complete in 2; at median roughly 68 months, roughly 15 remained remitted and about twelve had progressed. Response samples were drawn at a median of roughly 13 months of treatment, range 6 to 36.

Sequenced by immunoSEQ multiplex PCR; TCRdb stores in-frame clones only, minus some. The sample yields approximately 150,000 clones, roughly 80% seen once. The CDR3 covers 14 residues. Germline CDR1 is SGHRS and CDR2 is YFSETQ. Deletions cut 0 bases from V and 3 bases from J, with 10 bases between. General study findings and limits: Age-matched healthy donor levels were exceeded by baseline clonality, which tracked circulating CD8+ T-cell counts.

This clone appeared once. Its antigen is not identified. The chain uses TRBV5-1 and TRBJ2-7; D possibly corresponds to TRBD2 (6 bases). Here the sequenced sample was PBMCs, taken after 12 months of ibrutinib treatment. This clonotype was obtained from a human donor with chronic lymphocytic leukemia. The CDR3 bases are TGCGCCAGCAGCTTGGCGGGGGAGTTCTACGAGCAGTACTTC. As protein: CASSLAGEFYEQYF. Looking up the rest from reference TRBV5-1 and TRBJ2-7 gives the full variable domain: KAGVTQTPRYLIKTRGQQVTLSCSPISGHRSVSWYQQTPGQGLQFLFEYFSETQRNKGNFPGRFSGRQFSNSRSEMNVSTLELGDSALYLCASSLAGEFYEQYFGPGTRLTVT.